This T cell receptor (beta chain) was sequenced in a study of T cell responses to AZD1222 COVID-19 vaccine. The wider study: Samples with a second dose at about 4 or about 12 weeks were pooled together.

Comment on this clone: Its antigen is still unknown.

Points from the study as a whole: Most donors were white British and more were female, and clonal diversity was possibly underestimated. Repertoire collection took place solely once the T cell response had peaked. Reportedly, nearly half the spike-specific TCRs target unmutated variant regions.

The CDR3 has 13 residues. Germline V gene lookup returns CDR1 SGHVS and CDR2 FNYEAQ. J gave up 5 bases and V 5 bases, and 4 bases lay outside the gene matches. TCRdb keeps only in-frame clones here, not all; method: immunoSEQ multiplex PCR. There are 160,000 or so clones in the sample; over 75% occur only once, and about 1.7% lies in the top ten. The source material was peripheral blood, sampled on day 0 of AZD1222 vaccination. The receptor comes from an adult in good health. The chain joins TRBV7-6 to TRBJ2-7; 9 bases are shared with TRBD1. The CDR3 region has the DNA TGTGCCAGCAGCGAGGGACAGGGCCACGAGCAGTACTTC. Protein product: CASSEGQGHEQYF.